What follows is one TCR beta chain and its context. Its antigen is still unknown. Base qualities were left out, and no much larger clone turns up one base away. Hyperthyroidism patients were newly diagnosed, had a disease duration of under 2 months, and were aged 18 to 65 years. Any patient with an uncontrolled infection, another autoimmune disease, pregnancy or lactation was excluded. Clinical symptoms, serum thyroxine and TRAb, thyroid ultrasound, and orbital computed tomography formed the basis for the diagnoses. Blood from progressor patients was collected at the time of first diagnosis with hyperthyroidism, before any ophthalmopathy symptoms had appeared. PBMCs were separated from around 9.1 ml of fresh peripheral blood using Ficoll-Paque density gradient centrifugation. Progressor patients were first diagnosed with Graves' hyperthyroidism and then developed ophthalmopathy during follow-up. Trizol reagent was used to extract total RNA, and RNA quality was then checked on an Agilent 2100 Bioanalyzer.

The CDR3 runs 16 amino acids, cysteine and phenylalanine included. Only CDR3 DNA remains: 48 bases, in frame from the first base. CDR1 and CDR2 (MNHNS, SASEGT) derive from the germline V gene. V is shortened by 3 bases, J by 1 base, and the region joining them spans 12 bases. This specimen comes from a study of T cells in Graves' hyperthyroidism and ophthalmopathy (dated by TCRdb to 2018 to 2020). Broadly, across the study: Peripheral blood samples were taken at the time of initial diagnosis, prior to any treatment. TCR Vbeta CDR3 sequencing of roughly 140 peripheral blood samples (over 40 ophthalmopathy, over 70 hyperthyroidism and around 17 progressor patients) is reported in the paper. Prospective prediction of ophthalmopathy was tested in an independent validation cohort consisting of under 20 hyperthyroidism patients and around 17 patients who later progressed to ophthalmopathy. The 85 to 100 discovery patients were divided at random into training and test sets in a 7:3 ratio. Thyroid tissue and blood T-cell repertoires from several Graves' hyperthyroidism patients were also compared in the study. TCR V-J signatures able to tell the groups apart were searched for in a discovery cohort of 95 or so patients, of whom around 43 had Graves' ophthalmopathy and 55 to 65 had stable Graves' hyperthyroidism. After sampling, hyperthyroidism patients received methimazole starting at 30 mg daily, and ophthalmopathy patients received high-dose intravenous methylprednisolone. Overall study outcomes, separate from this receptor: A model built on a 13 V-J signature distinguished ophthalmopathy from stable hyperthyroidism, reaching about 89% sensitivity and around 81% specificity in cross-validation and 80%/75% in testing. Sample size was not statistically predetermined, and investigators were not blinded to group allocation. During validation, the model predicted progression to ophthalmopathy a median of around six months ahead of onset, with around 71% sensitivity and 72.22% specificity. Most expanded thyroid clonotypes (frequency above 0.001) were also found in blood, which suggests that blood repertoires may mirror thyroid immune responses.

The TCR beta CDR3 regions were amplified from RNA transcripts. A first-round RT-PCR of the TCR CDR3 used the HTBI primer set with the Qiagen OneStep RT-PCR kit. A second multiplex PCR round built the libraries, followed by size selection and purification. Libraries were sequenced paired-end with 100 bp reads on an Illumina HiSeq2000. As for the original processing: SOAPnuke was used to process the raw data, with reads discarded if the reads contained adapters or uncalled bases, had a mean Phred below 15, or lacked an exact constant-primer or identifier match. COPE v1.2.5 was used to merge high-quality paired reads, and clonotypes were defined as unique nucleotide sequences. Clonotypes were aligned to IMGT TRBV, TRBD and TRBJ reference segments using MiTCR v1.1. The analysis was restricted to V-J combinations with a frequency above 0.0001, which together covered 99% to 99.2% of the repertoires. The TCS score was defined as F50 (clonal expansion) divided by E x V (chaos), with BLOSUM62-based TCRdist calculated between CDR3 peptides within each V-J. Welch's t-statistics and random forest reduced approximately 520 V-J features to some 14, which were used in a naive Bayes classifier (R e1071). TCRdb reprocessing: public reads trimmed at Q25 with fastp, clones called with MiXCR, in-frame beta chains kept. One record per CDR3 amino acid sequence lists the most common genes and DNA. The authors' filters were not applied to this entry. Recorded for this sample are around 300,000 distinct CDR3 sequences; roughly 15% of them occurred a single time. Clones ranked in the top ten supply roughly 7.5% of the sample.

Sequenced input: blood. This clonotype originated in a woman between 25 and 40 years old with Graves' hyperthyroidism that later progressed to Graves' ophthalmopathy. This receptor chain uses TRBV6-1 and TRBJ2-2, with no reliable assignment of the D segment. The DNA sequence reads TGTGCCAGCAGTGACCCCTTGGTGAGGAACACCGGGGAGCTGTTTTTT. This codes for CASSDPLVRNTGELFF.